Following are 22 T cell receptor beta chains from one sample sequenced in a study of cytomegalovirus exposure and HLA in healthy donors. The PCR used 60 Vbeta and 13 Jbeta primers. Sequencing was performed with immunoSEQ multiplex PCR; in TCRdb, only in-frame clones are kept and a portion is missing. The sample holds over 100,000 clones, around 73% seen once. What was sequenced was PBMCs. The receptors shown here come from a man between 35 and 55 years old in good health and CMV-seronegative.

Concerning this clone: Germline and junction disagree at one end, which may indicate a read error. CDR3 in DNA: TGTGCCACCAGCAGAGGGGGTGGGGGGGCCCCCCACTTC. This gives the protein CATSRGGGGAPHF. The rearrangement links TRBV15 to TRBJ2-7; tentative D call: TRBD2 (7 bases). The CDR3 covers 13 residues. Germline CDR1 LNHNV, CDR2 YYDKDF (reference sequence).

The V call is TRBV6-1, the J call TRBJ2-3; the D gene is possibly TRBD2 (7 bases). This CDR3 region has 14 residues. The germline CDR1 and CDR2 sequences are MNHNS and SASEGT. V dropped 4 bases and J dropped 6 bases, with 14 bases sitting between them. CDR3 in amino acids: CASSVRGGSDTQYF. CDR3 DNA: TGTGCCAGCAGTGTGAGGGGGGGTTCGGATACGCAGTATTTT.

This rearrangement joins TRBV2 to TRBJ2-6; D is uncertain. The V gene's germline CDR1 is SNHLY and CDR2 FYNNEI. CDR3 size: 14 residues. V was cut by 4 bases and J by 3 bases, with 7 bases left in between. The CDR3 nucleotides read TGTGCCAGCAGTGCCGGTGGTGGGGCCAACGTCCTGACTTTC. Encoded protein: CASSAGGGANVLTF.

The chain carries TRBV4-3 and TRBJ2-7; D is unclear. V was trimmed by 0 bases and J by 6 bases, leaving 12 bases between them. The CDR3 has 14 residues. Germline V gives CDR1 LGHNA, CDR2 YSLEER. The CDR3 sequence is CASSQDSRSGEQYF. For the CDR3, the DNA is TGCGCCAGCAGCCAAGATTCCAGAAGTGGCGAGCAGTACTTC.

V is TRBV7-9 and J is TRBJ2-7, with D uncertain. The CDR3 totals 16 residues. Germline CDR1 SEHNR, CDR2 FQNEAQ (reference sequence). With 3 bases removed from V and 4 bases from J, the gap between germline ends came to 19 bases. The CDR3 loop is CASSLVTYPSLYEQYF. The CDR3 nucleotides read TGTGCCAGCAGCTTGGTTACCTACCCGAGTTTGTACGAGCAGTACTTC.

This chain connects TRBV7-6 to TRBJ2-5; a weak D match, TRBD1 (6 bases). The tail of the sequence fits TRBJ2-7 better, so the J call may be wrong. Germline V lookup: CDR1 SGHVS, CDR2 FNYEAQ. The CDR3 runs to 17 residues. The CDR3, as DNA: TGTGCCAGCAGCTTAAAGGCCCATTCTGGACAGTTCTACGAGCAGTACTTC. Translation: CASSLKAHSGQFYEQYF.

The chain recombines TRBV7-6 with TRBJ1-3; no reliable D call. The germline gives CDR1 SGHVS, CDR2 FNYEAQ. The CDR3 contains 15 residues. V was cut by 2 bases and J by 0 bases, with 8 bases left in between. CDR3 sequence reads: CASSLSRDSGNTIYF. CDR3 nucleotides: TGTGCCAGCAGCTTATCGCGGGACTCTGGAAACACCATATATTTT.

This sequence joins TRBV4-1 and TRBJ1-1; D uncertain. Per germline, CDR1 MGHRA and CDR2 YSYEKL. V lost 3 bases and J lost 1, with 9 bases in between. The CDR3 runs to 14 residues. The CDR3 loop is CASSHSWANTEAFF. The CDR3 DNA follows: TGCGCCAGCAGCCACAGTTGGGCGAACACTGAAGCTTTCTTT.

The chain carries TRBV4-1 and TRBJ2-1, with D possibly TRBD1 on 6 matching bases. Germline V gene data show CDR1 as MGHRA and CDR2 as YSYEKL. The CDR3 sequence is 15 residues long. Trimming cost V 6 bases and J 5 bases, with 17 bases left between them. CDR3 sequence reads: CASSSGGRDNNEQFF. DNA of the CDR3: TGCGCCAGCAGTAGTGGGGGCAGGGATAACAATGAGCAGTTCTTC.

With regard to this clone: The junction and the germline gene differ at one end; a read error may be behind it. Other nucleotide sequences in the sample specify the same CDR3. The V and J genes are TRBV28 and TRBJ1-5; 7 bases are shared with TRBD1. Looked up from germline, CDR1 is MDHEN and CDR2 is SYDVKM. This CDR3 region has 14 residues. The CDR3 DNA reads as TGTGCCAGCAGTTTTAGGGGGCCCGTACAGCCCCAACATTTT. It encodes CASSFRGPVQPQHF. The entire variable domain, with the rest obtained from reference TRBV28 and TRBJ1-5, is as follows: DVKVTQSSRYLVKRTGEKVFLECVQDMDHENMFWYRQDPGLGLRLIYFSYDVKMKEKGDIPEGYSVSREKKERFSLILESASTNQTSMYLCASSFRGPVQPQHFGDGTRLSIL.

The V and J genes are TRBV29-1 and TRBJ1-2, with 9 positions matching TRBD1. CDR3 length equals 14 residues. Germline CDR1 reads SQVTM; CDR2 reads ANQGSEA. The junction had 10 bases not matched to a gene; V was cut back by 6 bases and J by 5 bases. For the CDR3, the DNA is TGCAGCGTGGGGGGACAGGGCGGGTCGTATGGCTACACCTTC. This sequence encodes CSVGGQGGSYGYTF.

This rearrangement joins TRBV7-2 to TRBJ2-7; maybe TRBD2 (5 bases). Trimming left V 1 base short and J 6 bases short, with 13 bases between. CDR1 is SGHTA, CDR2 FQGNSA, per germline. The CDR3 sequence is 14 residues long. This CDR3 reads CASSLGAGLSEQYF. The CDR3 DNA is TGTGCCAGCAGCTTAGGCGCAGGACTTAGCGAGCAGTACTTC.

This sequence joins TRBV9 and TRBJ2-7; a weak D match, TRBD2 (6 bases). The CDR3 runs to 15 residues. Per germline, CDR1 SGDLS and CDR2 YYNGEE. Trimming removed 2 bases at V and 5 bases at J, with 17 bases between. As DNA, the CDR3 is TGTGCCAGCAGCGTTGGAGGGGACTCGACGCACGAGCAGTACTTC. It specifies CASSVGGDSTHEQYF.

Comment on this clone: Compared with germline, one end of the junction differs, possibly owing to a read error. The chain carries TRBV5-5 and TRBJ1-1; 8 positions agree with TRBD1. CDR1 is SGHKS and CDR2 is YYEKEE in the germline V gene (reference sequence). The CDR3 is 15 residues long. CDR3: CASSFESPGGVIADF. The CDR3 nucleotides are TGTGCCAGCAGCTTTGAAAGCCCAGGGGGCGTGATAGCGGACTTT.

This chain uses TRBV28 with TRBJ1-6, with D possibly matching TRBD1 (5 bases). CDR1 and CDR2 (germline): MDHEN, SYDVKM. This CDR3 contains 14 residues. Trimming removed 7 bases from V and 12 bases from J, with 19 bases in between. Written as DNA, the CDR3 is TGTGCCAGCACCATAAACGGGGGAGTAGTACCCCTCCACTTT. Protein sequence: CASTINGGVVPLHF.

This sequence joins TRBV7-2 and TRBJ2-3; 8 bases map to TRBD2. The CDR3 is made up of 21 amino acids. Unmatched junction bases numbered 17, after V lost 0 bases and J lost 0 bases. Germline V gives CDR1 SGHTA, CDR2 FQGNSA. CDR3 DNA sequence: TGTGCCAGCAGCTTAGCTTCGGGGGAGGTAGCGGGGCCACTGAGCACAGATACGCAGTATTTT. Translation: CASSLASGEVAGPLSTDTQYF.

The CDR3 sequence is CASSLSGGPGQYF. The CDR3 coding sequence is TGTGCCAGCAGCTTATCGGGGGGCCCAGGGCAGTACTTC. This chain connects TRBV5-4 to TRBJ2-7; weak D call: TRBD2 (7 bases). Germline V gene sequence: CDR1 SGHNT, CDR2 YYREEE (reference sequence). The CDR3 totals 13 residues. V lost 2 bases and J 9 bases, leaving 15 bases between the germline ends.

V is TRBV15 and J is TRBJ2-7; 7 bases are shared with TRBD1. Germline CDR1 LNHNV, CDR2 YYDKDF (reference sequence). This CDR3 is built from 16 residues. V was pared by 3 bases and J by 3 bases, with 11 bases of the junction left unmatched. The CDR3 spells CATSSLGQSRNYEQYF. The CDR3 bases are TGTGCCACCAGCAGTTTGGGACAGTCAAGAAACTACGAGCAGTACTTC.

The chain recombines TRBV6-1 with TRBJ2-3; TRBD2 matches at 8 bases. Germline CDR1 and CDR2: MNHNS and SASEGT. J gave up 5 bases and V 0 bases, and 10 bases lay outside the gene matches. This CDR3 has 17 amino acids. The CDR3 bases are TGTGCCAGCAGTGAAGCTCCGGGGGCGGGGGGCCGAGATACGCAGTATTTT. It yields the protein CASSEAPGAGGRDTQYF.

This clone has just a few counts. V and J are TRBV27 and TRBJ1-5, with D possibly TRBD1 on 6 matching bases. Per germline, CDR1 MNHEY and CDR2 SMNVEV (reference sequence). The CDR3 length is 14 residues. V was pared by 6 bases and J by 4 bases, with 13 bases between. As DNA, the CDR3 is TGTGCCAGCAGCCAGGGGTTGGGAAATCAGCCCCAGCATTTT. It codes for CASSQGLGNQPQHF.

This clone appeared a single time. The J gene is TRBJ2-1, the V gene TRBV11-2; 10 nucleotides agree with TRBD2. The CDR3 runs 15 residues. Trimming at V came to 3 bases and at J to 9 bases, leaving 8 bases not matched to a gene. Germline V gene data show CDR1 as SGHAT and CDR2 as FQNNGV. CDR3 protein: CASSLVSGGAGEQFF. In DNA, the CDR3 is TGTGCCAGCAGCTTGGTGAGCGGGGGGGCGGGTGAGCAGTTCTTC.

The J gene is TRBJ1-1, the V gene TRBV11-3, with TRBD1 identical over 8 bases. The CDR3 contains 15 residues. CDR1 is SGHNT, CDR2 YENEEA, per germline. V shed 10 bases, J shed 7 bases, and the junction held 17 bases outside the gene matches. As DNA, the CDR3 is TGTGCCATACCATTGAAACGCAGGGGGCTCGATGAAGCTTTCTTT. This sequence encodes CAIPLKRRGLDEAFF.